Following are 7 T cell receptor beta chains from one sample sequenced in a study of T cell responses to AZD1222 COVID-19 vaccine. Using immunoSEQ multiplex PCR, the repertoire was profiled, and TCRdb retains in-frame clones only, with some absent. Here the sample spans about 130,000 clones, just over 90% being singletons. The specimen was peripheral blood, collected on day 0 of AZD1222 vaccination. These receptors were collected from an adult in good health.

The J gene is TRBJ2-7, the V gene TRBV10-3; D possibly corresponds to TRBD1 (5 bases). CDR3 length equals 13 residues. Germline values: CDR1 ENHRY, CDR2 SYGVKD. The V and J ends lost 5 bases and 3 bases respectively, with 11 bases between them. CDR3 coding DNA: TGTGCCATCAGTACCACAGGAAACTACGAGCAGTACTTC. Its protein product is CAISTTGNYEQYF.

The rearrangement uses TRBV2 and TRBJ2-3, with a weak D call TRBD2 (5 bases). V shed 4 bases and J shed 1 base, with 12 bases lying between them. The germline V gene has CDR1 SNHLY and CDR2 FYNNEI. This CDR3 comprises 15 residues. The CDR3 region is CASSGGADRTDTQYF. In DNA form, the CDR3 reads TGTGCCAGCAGTGGTGGAGCGGACCGCACAGATACGCAGTATTTT.

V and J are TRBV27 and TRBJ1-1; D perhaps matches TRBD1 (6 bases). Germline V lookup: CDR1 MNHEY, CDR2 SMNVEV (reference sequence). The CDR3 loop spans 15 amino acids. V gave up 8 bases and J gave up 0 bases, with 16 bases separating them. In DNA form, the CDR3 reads TGTGCCAGCTCCAGGTGGGGGGCCTTGAACACTGAAGCTTTCTTT. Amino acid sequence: CASSRWGALNTEAFF.

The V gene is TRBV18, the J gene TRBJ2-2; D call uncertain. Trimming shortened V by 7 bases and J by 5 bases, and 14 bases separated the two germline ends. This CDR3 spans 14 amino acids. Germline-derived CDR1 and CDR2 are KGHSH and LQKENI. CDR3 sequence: CASFEVLGTGELFF. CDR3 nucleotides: TGTGCCAGCTTCGAGGTTTTGGGGACCGGGGAGCTGTTTTTT.

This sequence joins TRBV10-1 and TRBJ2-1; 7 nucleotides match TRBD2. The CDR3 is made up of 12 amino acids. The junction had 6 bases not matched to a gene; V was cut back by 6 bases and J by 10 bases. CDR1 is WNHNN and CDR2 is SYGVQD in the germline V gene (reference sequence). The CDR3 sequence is CASRGGSAEQFF. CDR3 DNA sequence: TGCGCCAGCAGGGGGGGGTCTGCCGAGCAGTTCTTC.

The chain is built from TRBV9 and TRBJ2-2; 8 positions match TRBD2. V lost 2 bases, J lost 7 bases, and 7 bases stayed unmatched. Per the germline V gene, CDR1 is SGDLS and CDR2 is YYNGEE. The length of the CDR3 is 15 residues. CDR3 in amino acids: CASSVAGGAVGELFF. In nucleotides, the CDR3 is TGTGCCAGCAGCGTGGCCGGGGGGGCGGTCGGGGAGCTGTTTTTT.

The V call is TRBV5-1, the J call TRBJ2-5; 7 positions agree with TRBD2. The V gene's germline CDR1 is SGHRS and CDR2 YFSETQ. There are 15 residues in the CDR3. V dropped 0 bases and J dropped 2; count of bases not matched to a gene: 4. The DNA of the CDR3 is TGCGCCAGCAGCTTGGTCGGTAGCGGGCAAGAGACCCAGTACTTC. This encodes CASSLVGSGQETQYF.